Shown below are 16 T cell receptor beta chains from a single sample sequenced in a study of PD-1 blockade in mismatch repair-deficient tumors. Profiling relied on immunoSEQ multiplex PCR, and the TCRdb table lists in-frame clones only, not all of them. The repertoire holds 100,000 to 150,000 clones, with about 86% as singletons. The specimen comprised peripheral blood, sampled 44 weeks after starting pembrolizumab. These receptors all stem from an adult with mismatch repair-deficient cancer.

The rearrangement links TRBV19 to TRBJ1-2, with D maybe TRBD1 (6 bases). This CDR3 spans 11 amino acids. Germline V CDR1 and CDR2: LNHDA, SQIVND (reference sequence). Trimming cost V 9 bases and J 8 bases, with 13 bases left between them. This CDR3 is CASRTGNGYTF. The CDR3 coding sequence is TGTGCCAGCCGTACAGGGAACGGCTACACCTTC.

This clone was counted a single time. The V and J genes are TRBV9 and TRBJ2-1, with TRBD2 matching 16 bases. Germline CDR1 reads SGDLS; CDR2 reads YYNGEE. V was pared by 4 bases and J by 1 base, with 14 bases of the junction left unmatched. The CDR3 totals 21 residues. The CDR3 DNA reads TGTGCCAGCAGCTCCGGCTTCGGGACTAGCGGGAGGGCCAGGTCCTACAATGAGCAGTTCTTC. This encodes CASSSGFGTSGRARSYNEQFF. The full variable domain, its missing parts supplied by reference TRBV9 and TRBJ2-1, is DSGVTQTPKHLITATGQRVTLRCSPRSGDLSVYWYQQSLDQGLQFLIQYYNGEERAKGNILERFSAQQFPDLHSELNLSSLELGDSALYFCASSSGFGTSGRARSYNEQFFGPGTRLTVL.

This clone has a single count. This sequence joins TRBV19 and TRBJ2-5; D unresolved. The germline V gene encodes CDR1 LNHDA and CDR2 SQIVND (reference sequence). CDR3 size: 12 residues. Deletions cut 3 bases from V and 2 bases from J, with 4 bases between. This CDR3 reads CASSIGQETQYF. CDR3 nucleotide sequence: TGTGCCAGTAGTATCGGACAAGAGACCCAGTACTTC.

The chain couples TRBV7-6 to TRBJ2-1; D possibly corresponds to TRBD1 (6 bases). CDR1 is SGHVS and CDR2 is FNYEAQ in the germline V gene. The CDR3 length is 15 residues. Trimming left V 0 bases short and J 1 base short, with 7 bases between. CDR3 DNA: TGTGCCAGCAGCTTAGCCAGGGGTTCCTACAATGAGCAGTTCTTC. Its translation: CASSLARGSYNEQFF.

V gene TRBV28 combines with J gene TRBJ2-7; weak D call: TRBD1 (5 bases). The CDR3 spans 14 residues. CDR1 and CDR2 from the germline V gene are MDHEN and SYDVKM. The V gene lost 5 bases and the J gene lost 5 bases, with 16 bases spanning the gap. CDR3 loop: CASSPSKGMNEQYF. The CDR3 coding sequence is TGTGCCAGCAGTCCTTCTAAGGGGATGAACGAGCAGTACTTC.

The CDR3 reads CASSLVSARTYEQYF. CDR3 DNA sequence: TGTGCCAGCAGCTTAGTGTCTGCCAGGACCTACGAGCAGTACTTC. The gene calls are TRBV7-9 and TRBJ2-7, with D unclear. Germline values: CDR1 SEHNR, CDR2 FQNEAQ (reference sequence). There are 15 residues in the CDR3. Deletions cut 1 base from V and 2 bases from J, with 12 bases between.

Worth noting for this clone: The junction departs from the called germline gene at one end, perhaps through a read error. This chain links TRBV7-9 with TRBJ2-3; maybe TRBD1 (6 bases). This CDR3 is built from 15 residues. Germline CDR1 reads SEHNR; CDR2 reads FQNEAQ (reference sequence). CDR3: CCINSGATSTDTQYF. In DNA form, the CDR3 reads TGCTGCATCAATTCAGGGGCGACTAGCACAGATACGCAGTATTTT.

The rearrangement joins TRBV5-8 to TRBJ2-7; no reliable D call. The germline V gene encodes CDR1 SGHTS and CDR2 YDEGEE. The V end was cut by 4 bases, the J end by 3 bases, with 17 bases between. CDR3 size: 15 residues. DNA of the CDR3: TGTGCCAGCAGCCGGCCGGGCCGGTCCTTCTACGAGCAGTACTTC. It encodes CASSRPGRSFYEQYF.

The CDR3 reads CASSLPLAGYQETQYF. CDR3 nucleotides: TGTGCCAGCAGCTTGCCTCTAGCGGGCTACCAAGAGACCCAGTACTTC. The V and J genes are TRBV7-9 and TRBJ2-5, with TRBD2 matching over 8 bases. The CDR3 has 16 residues. The germline V gene has CDR1 SEHNR and CDR2 FQNEAQ (reference sequence). V lost 3 bases to trimming and J lost 0 bases; unmatched junction nucleotides: 6.

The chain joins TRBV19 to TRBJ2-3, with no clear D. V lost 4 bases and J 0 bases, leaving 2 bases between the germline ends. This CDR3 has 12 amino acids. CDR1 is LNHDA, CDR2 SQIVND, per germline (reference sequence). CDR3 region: CASSTSTDTQYF. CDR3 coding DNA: TGTGCCAGTAGTACCAGCACAGATACGCAGTATTTT.

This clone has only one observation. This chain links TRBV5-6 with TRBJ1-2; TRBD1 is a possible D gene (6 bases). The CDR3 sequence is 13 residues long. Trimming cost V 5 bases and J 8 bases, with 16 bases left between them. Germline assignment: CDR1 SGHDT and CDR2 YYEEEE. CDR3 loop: CASRPVGALGYTF. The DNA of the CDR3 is TGTGCCAGCAGACCGGTGGGGGCGCTGGGCTACACCTTC.

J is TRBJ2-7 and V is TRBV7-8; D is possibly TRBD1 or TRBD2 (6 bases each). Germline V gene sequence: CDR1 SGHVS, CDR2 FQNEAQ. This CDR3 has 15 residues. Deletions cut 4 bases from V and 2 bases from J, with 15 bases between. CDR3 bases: TGTGCCAGCAGCTGGTTGGGGGCGGGAACCTACGAGCAGTACTTC. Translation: CASSWLGAGTYEQYF. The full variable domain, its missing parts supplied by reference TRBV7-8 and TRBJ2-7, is GAGVSQSPRYKVAKRGQDVALRCDPISGHVSLFWYQQALGQGPEFLTYFQNEAQLDKSGLPSDRFFAERPEGSVSTLKIQRTQQEDSAVYLCASSWLGAGTYEQYFGPGTRLTVT.

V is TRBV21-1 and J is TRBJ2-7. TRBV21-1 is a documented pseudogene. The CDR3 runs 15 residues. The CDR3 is CASSIGQVGPGEQYF. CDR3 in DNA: TGTGCCAGCAGCATCGGGCAGGTAGGACCTGGAGAGCAGTACTTC.

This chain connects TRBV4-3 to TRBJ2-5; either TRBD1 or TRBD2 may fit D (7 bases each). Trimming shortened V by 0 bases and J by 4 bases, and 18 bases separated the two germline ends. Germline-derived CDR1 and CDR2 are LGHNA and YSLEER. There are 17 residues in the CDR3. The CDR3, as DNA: TGCGCCAGCAGCCAAGATACCGGGGGAGGGGGCAGAGAGACCCAGTACTTC. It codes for CASSQDTGGGGRETQYF.

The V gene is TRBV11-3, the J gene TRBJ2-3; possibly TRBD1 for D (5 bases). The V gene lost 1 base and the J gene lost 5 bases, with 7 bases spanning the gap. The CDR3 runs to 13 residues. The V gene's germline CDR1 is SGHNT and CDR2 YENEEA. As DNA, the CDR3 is TGTGCCAGCAGCTTAGGACAGAAAGATACGCAGTATTTT. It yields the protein CASSLGQKDTQYF.

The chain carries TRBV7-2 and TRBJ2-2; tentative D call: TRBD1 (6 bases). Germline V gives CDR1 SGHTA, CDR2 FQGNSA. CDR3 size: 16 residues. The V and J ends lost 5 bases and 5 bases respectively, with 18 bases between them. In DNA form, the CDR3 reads TGTGCCAGCAGCAGAGCGACAGGTTCTTTAACCGGGGAGCTGTTTTTT. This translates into CASSRATGSLTGELFF.